This TCR beta chain is drawn from a study of blood T cell repertoires in COVID-19. After removal of 4 bases from V and 9 bases from J, the junction contained 10 bases not matched to a gene. CDR3 length equals 15 residues. CDR1 SGHRS and CDR2 YFSETQ come from the germline V gene. Sequencing was performed with immunoSEQ multiplex PCR; in TCRdb, only in-frame clones are kept and a portion is missing. This sample has about 86,000 clones; approximately 88% occur once, and the top ten carry more than 25%. Sequenced input: peripheral blood. V usage is TRBV5-1 and J usage is TRBJ2-1; 10 bases match TRBD2. The origin of this receptor is a woman aged 80 or older with active or convalescent COVID-19. The CDR3 loop is CASSTGLAEVGEQFF. The CDR3 bases are TGCGCCAGCAGCACCGGACTAGCGGAGGTCGGTGAGCAGTTCTTC.